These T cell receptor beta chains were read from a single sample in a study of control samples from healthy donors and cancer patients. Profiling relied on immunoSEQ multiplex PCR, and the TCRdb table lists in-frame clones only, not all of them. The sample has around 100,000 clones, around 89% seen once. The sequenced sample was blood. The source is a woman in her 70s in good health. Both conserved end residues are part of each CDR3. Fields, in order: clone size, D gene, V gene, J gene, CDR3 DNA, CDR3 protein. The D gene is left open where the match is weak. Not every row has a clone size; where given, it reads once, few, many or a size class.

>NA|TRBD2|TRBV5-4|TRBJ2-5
TGTGCCAGCAGCCCCAGGCGGGGGGCGGAGACCCAGTACTTC
CASSPRRGAETQYF
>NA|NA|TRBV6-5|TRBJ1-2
TGTGCCAGCAGGGGGAGTGGCCTCAACTATGGCTACACCTTC
CASRGSGLNYGYTF
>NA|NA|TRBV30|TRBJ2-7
TGTGCCTGGAGTGTAGAGGGTGGAGGGGTCGACGAGCAGTACTTC
CAWSVEGGGVDEQYF
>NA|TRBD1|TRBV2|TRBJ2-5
TGTGCCAGCGACCCGGGACAGTCATTGACCCAGTACTTC
CASDPGQSLTQYF
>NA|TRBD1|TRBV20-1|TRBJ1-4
TGCGGGACAGCAACTAATGAAAAACTGTTTTTT
CGTATNEKLFF
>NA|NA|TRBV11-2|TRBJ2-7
TGTGCCAGCAGCCCCCCCGCGGCCTACGAGCAGTACTTC
CASSPPAAYEQYF
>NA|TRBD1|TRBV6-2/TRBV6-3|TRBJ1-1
TGTGCCAGCAGTGCCATCTCTCCGGGACAGGGGACTCCTGAAGCTTTCTTT
CASSAISPGQGTPEAFF
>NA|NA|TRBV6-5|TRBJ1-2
TGTGCCGAGGGTTGGGGAAACTATGGCTACACCTTC
CAEGWGNYGYTF
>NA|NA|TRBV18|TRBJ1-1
TGTGCCAGCTCACCATTCGGGGGGAACACTGAAGCTTTCTTT
CASSPFGGNTEAFF
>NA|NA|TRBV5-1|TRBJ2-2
TGCGCCAGCAGCACACAGGGCCGGGCCGTAGGCGGGGAGCTGTTTTTT
CASSTQGRAVGGELFF
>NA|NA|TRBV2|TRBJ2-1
TGTGCCAGCAGTGTGGGGGTGGGCAATGAGCAGTTCTTC
CASSVGVGNEQFF
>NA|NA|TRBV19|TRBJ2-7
TGTGCCAGTAGTTCGATGTACGAGCAGTACTTC
CASSSMYEQYF
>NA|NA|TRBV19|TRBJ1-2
TGTGCCAGTAGTAAGGTTCCTTCACAGGACAGTTTCTATGGCTACACCTTC
CASSKVPSQDSFYGYTF
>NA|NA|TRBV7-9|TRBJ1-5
TGTGCCGTCCGACAGGCTTATAGCAATCAGCCCCAGCATTTT
CAVRQAYSNQPQHF
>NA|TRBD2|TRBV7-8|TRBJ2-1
TGTGCCAGCAGCTTAGAAGCGGGAGGTACCCGGTACAATGAGCAGTTCTTC
CASSLEAGGTRYNEQFF
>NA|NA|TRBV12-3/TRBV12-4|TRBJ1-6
TGTGCCAGCAGTTCCGGCAGGAAGACACCCCTCCACTTT
CASSSGRKTPLHF
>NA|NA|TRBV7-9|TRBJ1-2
TGTGCCAGCAGCTTTGGTACCCCTACTGGTATAGGCTACACCTTC
CASSFGTPTGIGYTF
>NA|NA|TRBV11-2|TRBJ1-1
TGTGCCAGCAGCCGTGACAGCTATGAAGCTTTCTTT
CASSRDSYEAFF
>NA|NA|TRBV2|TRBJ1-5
TGTGCCAGCAGTGAAGGGGGGAGGAGGAACAATCAGCCCCAGCATTTT
CASSEGGRRNNQPQHF
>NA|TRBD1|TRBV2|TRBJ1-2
TGTGCCAGCAGTGAGGGACAGACTACGGGTGGCTACACCTTC
CASSEGQTTGGYTF
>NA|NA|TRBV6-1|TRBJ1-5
TGTGCCAGCAGTGACACAGGAATTATCAATCAGCCCCAGCATTTT
CASSDTGIINQPQHF
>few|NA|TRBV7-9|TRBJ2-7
TGTGCCAGCAGCTCAGAGGCAGGGCCCTTGAGAGAGCAGTACTTC
CASSSEAGPLREQYF
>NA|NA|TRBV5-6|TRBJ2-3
TGTGCCAGCATCCCAGGTGGGGGGGCAAACCTTCGCACAGATACGCAGTATTTT
CASIPGGGANLRTDTQYF
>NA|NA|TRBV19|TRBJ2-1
TGTGCCACCCAGGGTTCCTACAATGAGCAGTTCTTC
CATQGSYNEQFF
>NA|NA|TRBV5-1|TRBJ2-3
TGCGCCAGCAGCTTGGGGGACGAAATCACAGATACGCAGTATTTT
CASSLGDEITDTQYF
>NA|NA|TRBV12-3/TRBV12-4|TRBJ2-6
TGTGCCAGTCGGCTCGGGGCCAACGTCCTGACTTTC
CASRLGANVLTF
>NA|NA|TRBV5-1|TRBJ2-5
TGCGCCAGCAGCCAGGACAGTAAGAAAGAGACCCAGTACTTC
CASSQDSKKETQYF
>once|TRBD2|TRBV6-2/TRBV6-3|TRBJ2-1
TGTGCCAGCAGTTTCCCTAGCGGGAGCTCCTACAATGAGCAGTTCTTC
CASSFPSGSSYNEQFF
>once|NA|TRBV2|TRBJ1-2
TGTGCCAGCAGTGAATCTCTTGCGGGCTATGGCTACACCTTC
CASSESLAGYGYTF
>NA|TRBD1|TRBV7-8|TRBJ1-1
TGTGCCAGCAGCCAAGGGACAGGAGTCACTGAAGCTTTCTTT
CASSQGTGVTEAFF
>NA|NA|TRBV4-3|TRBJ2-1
TGCGCCAGCAGCCAGTCGCTTGAGGGGTTCGATGAGCAGTTCTTC
CASSQSLEGFDEQFF
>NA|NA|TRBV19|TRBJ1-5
TGTGCCAGTAGTCGCGGTCCGGGGAATCAGCCCCAGCATTTT
CASSRGPGNQPQHF